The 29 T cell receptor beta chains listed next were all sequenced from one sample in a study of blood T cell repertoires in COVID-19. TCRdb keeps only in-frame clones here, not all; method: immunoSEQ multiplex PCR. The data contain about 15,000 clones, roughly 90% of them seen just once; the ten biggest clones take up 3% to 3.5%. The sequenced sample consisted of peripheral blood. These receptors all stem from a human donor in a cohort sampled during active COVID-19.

CDR3 sequence reads: CASRAGGTETQYF. In DNA, the CDR3 is TGTGCCAGTAGAGCGGGGGGCACAGAGACCCAGTACTTC. The rearrangement joins TRBV19 to TRBJ2-5; 9 bases fit TRBD2. With 6 bases clipped from V and 4 bases from J, the junction kept 3 bases outside the gene matches. Germline V gene data show CDR1 as LNHDA and CDR2 as SQIVND (reference sequence). CDR3 length: 13 residues.

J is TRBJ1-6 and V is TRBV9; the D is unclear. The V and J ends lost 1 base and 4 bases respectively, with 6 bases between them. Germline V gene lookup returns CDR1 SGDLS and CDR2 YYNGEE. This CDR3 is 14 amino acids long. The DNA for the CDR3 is TGTGCCAGCAGCGTAAACTCATATAATTCACCCCTCCACTTT. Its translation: CASSVNSYNSPLHF. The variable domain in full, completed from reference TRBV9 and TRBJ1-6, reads DSGVTQTPKHLITATGQRVTLRCSPRSGDLSVYWYQQSLDQGLQFLIQYYNGEERAKGNILERFSAQQFPDLHSELNLSSLELGDSALYFCASSVNSYNSPLHFGNGTRLTVT.

The CDR3 reads CASSSEDRDRGFATNEKLFF. CDR3 in DNA: TGTGCCAGCAGCTCAGAAGACCGGGACAGGGGTTTCGCGACTAATGAAAAACTGTTTTTT. The chain has TRBV5-5 and TRBJ1-4, with TRBD1 matching over 10 bases. Germline V CDR1 and CDR2: SGHKS, YYEKEE (reference sequence). The CDR3 covers 20 residues. J gave up 2 bases and V 3 bases, and 16 bases lay outside the gene matches.

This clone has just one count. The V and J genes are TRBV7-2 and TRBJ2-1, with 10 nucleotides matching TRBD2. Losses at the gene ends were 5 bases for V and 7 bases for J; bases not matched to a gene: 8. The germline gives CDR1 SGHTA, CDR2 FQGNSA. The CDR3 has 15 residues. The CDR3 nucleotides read TGTGCCAGCAGCCCGCAGCGGGGGGGCCGTAATGAGCAGTTCTTC. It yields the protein CASSPQRGGRNEQFF.

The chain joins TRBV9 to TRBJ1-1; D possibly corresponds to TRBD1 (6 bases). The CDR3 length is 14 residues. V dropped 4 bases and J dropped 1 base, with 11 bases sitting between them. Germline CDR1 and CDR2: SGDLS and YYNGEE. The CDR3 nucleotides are TGTGCCAGCAGCCAAGACAGGAGGAACACTGAAGCTTTCTTT. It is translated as CASSQDRRNTEAFF. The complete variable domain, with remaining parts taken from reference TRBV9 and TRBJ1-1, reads DSGVTQTPKHLITATGQRVTLRCSPRSGDLSVYWYQQSLDQGLQFLIQYYNGEERAKGNILERFSAQQFPDLHSELNLSSLELGDSALYFCASSQDRRNTEAFFGQGTRLTVV.

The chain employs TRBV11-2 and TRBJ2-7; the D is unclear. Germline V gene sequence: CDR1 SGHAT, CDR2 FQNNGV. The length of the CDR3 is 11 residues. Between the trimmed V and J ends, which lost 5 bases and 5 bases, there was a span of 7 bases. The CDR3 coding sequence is TGTGCCAGCAGCGTGAGGAACGAGCAGTACTTC. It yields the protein CASSVRNEQYF.

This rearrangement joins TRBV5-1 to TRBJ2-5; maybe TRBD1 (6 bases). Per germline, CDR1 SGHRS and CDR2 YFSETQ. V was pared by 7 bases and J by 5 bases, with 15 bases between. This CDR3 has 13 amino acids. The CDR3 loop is CASGRDNSETQYF. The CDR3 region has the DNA TGCGCCAGCGGAAGGGACAACTCGGAGACCCAGTACTTC. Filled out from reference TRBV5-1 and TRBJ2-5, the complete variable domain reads KAGVTQTPRYLIKTRGQQVTLSCSPISGHRSVSWYQQTPGQGLQFLFEYFSETQRNKGNFPGRFSGRQFSNSRSEMNVSTLELGDSALYLCASGRDNSETQYFGPGTRLLVL.

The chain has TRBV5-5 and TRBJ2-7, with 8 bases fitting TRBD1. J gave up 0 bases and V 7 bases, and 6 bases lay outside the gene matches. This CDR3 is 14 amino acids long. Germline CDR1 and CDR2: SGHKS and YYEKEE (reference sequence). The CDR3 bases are TGTGCCAGCCGCTGGGACAGGAACTCCTACGAGCAGTACTTC. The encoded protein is CASRWDRNSYEQYF.

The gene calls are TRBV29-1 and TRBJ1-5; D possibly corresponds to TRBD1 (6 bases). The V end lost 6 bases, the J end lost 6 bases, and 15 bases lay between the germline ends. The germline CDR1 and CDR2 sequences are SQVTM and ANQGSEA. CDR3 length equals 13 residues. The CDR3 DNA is TGCAGCGTAGTCACAGGGACGGGTCAGCCCCAGCATTTT. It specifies CSVVTGTGQPQHF. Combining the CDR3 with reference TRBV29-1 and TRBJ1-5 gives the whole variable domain SAVISQKPSRDICQRGTSLTIQCQVDSQVTMMFWYRQQPGQSLTLIATANQGSEATYESGFVIDKFPISRPNLTFSTLTVSNMSPEDSSIYLCSVVTGTGQPQHFGDGTRLSIL.

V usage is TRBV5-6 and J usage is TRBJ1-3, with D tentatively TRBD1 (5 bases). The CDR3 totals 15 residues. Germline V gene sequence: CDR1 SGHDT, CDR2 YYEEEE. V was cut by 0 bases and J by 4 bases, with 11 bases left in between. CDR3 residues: CASSLAPTVGNTIYF. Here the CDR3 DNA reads TGTGCCAGCAGCTTGGCCCCGACAGTAGGAAACACCATATATTTT.

CDR3 region: CSASLRQGARYEQYF. CDR3 DNA sequence: TGCAGTGCTAGTTTAAGACAGGGGGCTCGCTACGAGCAGTACTTC. The chain recombines TRBV20-1 with TRBJ2-7; 10 positions match TRBD1. The V gene end was trimmed by 3 bases and the J gene end by 3 bases; junction bases not matched to a gene: 8. The V gene's germline CDR1 is DFQATT and CDR2 SNEGSKA (reference sequence). The CDR3 spans 15 residues.

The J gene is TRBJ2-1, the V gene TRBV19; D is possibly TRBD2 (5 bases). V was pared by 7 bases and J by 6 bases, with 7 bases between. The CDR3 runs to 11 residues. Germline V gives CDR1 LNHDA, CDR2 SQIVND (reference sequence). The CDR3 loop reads CASIAGNEQFF. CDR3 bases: TGTGCCAGTATTGCGGGCAATGAGCAGTTCTTC.

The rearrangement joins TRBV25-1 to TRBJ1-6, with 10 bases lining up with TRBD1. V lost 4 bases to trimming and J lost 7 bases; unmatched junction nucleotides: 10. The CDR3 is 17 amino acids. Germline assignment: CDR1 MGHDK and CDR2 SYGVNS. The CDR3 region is CASSARQGATSNSPLHF. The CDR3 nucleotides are TGTGCCAGCAGTGCGAGACAGGGGGCTACCTCAAATTCACCCCTCCACTTT.

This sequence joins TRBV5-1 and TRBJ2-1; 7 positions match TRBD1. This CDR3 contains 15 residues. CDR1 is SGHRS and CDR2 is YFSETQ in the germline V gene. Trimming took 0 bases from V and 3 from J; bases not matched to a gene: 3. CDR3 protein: CASSLEGQNYNEQFF. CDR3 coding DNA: TGCGCCAGCAGCTTGGAGGGACAGAACTACAATGAGCAGTTCTTC.

CDR3 amino acids: CAWSRGPNTEAFF. Written as DNA, the CDR3 is TGTGCCTGGAGCAGGGGTCCGAACACTGAAGCTTTCTTT. The J gene is TRBJ1-1, the V gene TRBV30; D might be TRBD1 (6 bases). The ends were cut back, 3 bases at V and 1 base at J, with 9 bases in the middle. CDR1 is GTSNPN, CDR2 SVGIG, per germline (reference sequence). CDR3 length: 13 residues.

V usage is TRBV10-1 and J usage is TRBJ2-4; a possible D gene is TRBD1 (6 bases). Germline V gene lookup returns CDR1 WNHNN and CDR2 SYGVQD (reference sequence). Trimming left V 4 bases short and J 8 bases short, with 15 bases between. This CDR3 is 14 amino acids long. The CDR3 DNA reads TGCGCCAGCAGTGTGAGACAGGTGACTGACATTCAGTACTTC. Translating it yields CASSVRQVTDIQYF.

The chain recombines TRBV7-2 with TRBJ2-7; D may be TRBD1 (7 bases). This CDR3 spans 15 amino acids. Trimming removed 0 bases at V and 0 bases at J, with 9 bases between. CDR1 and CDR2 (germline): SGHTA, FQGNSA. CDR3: CASSLAQGGSYEQYF. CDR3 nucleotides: TGTGCCAGCAGCTTAGCCCAGGGGGGCTCCTACGAGCAGTACTTC.

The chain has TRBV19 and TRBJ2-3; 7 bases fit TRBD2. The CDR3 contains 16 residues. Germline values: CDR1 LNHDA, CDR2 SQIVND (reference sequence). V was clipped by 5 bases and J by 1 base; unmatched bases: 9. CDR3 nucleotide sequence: TGTGCCAGTAGTGACGTTTTTGGGGGGGGCACAGATACGCAGTATTTT. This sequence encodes CASSDVFGGGTDTQYF.

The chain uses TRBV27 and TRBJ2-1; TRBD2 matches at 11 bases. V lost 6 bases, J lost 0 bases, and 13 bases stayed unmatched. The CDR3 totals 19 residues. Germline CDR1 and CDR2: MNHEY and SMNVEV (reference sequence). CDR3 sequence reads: CASSQRGTSGSSSYNEQFF. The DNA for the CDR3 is TGTGCCAGCAGCCAAAGAGGGACTAGCGGATCGAGCTCCTACAATGAGCAGTTCTTC.

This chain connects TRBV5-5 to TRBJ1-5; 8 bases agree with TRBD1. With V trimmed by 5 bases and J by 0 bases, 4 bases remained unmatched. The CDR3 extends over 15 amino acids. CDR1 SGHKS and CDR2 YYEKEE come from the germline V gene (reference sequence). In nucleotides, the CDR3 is TGTGCCAGCAGACACGGACAGGGTAGCAATCAGCCCCAGCATTTT. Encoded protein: CASRHGQGSNQPQHF.

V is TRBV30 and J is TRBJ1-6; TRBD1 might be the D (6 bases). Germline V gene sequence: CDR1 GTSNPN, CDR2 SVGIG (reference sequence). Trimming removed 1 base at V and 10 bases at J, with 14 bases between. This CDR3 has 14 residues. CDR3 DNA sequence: TGTGCCTGGAGTGGGGGGCTGATCGGATCACCCCTCCACTTT. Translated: CAWSGGLIGSPLHF.

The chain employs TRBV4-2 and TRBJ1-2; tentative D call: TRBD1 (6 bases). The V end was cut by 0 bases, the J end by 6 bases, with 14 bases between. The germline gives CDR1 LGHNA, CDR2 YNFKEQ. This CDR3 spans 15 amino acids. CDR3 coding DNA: TGTGCCAGCAGCCAAGAGGTTCGACAGGTCCATGGCTACACCTTC. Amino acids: CASSQEVRQVHGYTF.

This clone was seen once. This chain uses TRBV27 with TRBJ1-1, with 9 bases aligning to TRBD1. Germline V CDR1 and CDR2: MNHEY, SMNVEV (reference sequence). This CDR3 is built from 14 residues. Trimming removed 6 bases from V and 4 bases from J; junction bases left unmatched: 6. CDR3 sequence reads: CASRGTGRGTEAFF. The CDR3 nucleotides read TGTGCCAGCAGAGGGACAGGGAGGGGCACTGAAGCTTTCTTT.

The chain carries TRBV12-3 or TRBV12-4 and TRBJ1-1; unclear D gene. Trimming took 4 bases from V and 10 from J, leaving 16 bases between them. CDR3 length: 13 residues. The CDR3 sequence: CASSSSASAAAFF. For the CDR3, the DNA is TGTGCCAGCAGTTCATCTGCTTCGGCGGCAGCTTTCTTT.

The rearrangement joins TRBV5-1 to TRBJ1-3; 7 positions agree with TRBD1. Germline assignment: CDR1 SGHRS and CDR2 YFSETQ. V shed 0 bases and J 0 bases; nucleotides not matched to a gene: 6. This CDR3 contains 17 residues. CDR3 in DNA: TGCGCCAGCAGCTTGGGACAGGGTCGTTCCTCTGGAAACACCATATATTTT. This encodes CASSLGQGRSSGNTIYF.

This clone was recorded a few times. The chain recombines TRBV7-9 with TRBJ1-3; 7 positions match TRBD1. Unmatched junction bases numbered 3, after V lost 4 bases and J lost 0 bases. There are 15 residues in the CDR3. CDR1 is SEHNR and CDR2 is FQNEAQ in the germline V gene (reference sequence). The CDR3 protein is CASSWGQHSGNTIYF. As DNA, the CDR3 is TGTGCCAGCAGCTGGGGACAGCACTCTGGAAACACCATATATTTT.

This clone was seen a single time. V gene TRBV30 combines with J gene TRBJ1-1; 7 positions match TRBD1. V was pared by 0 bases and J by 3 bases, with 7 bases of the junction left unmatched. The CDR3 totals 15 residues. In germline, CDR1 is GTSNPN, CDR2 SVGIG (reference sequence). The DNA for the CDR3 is TGTGCCTGGAGTGTAGGAGGGGGCAGGGACACTGAAGCTTTCTTT. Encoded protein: CAWSVGGGRDTEAFF.

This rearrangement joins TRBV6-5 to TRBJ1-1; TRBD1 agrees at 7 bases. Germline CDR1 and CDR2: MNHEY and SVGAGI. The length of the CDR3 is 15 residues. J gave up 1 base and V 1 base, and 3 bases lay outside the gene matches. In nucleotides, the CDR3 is TGTGCCAGCAGTTACTACAGGGGTGGGAACACTGAAGCTTTCTTT. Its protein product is CASSYYRGGNTEAFF.

The CDR3 DNA sequence: TGTGCCAGCAGCTTAGCAGGTGGAGCTGAAGCTTTCTTT. It translates to CASSLAGGAEAFF. The rearrangement uses TRBV7-9 and TRBJ1-1; the D is unclear. Germline values: CDR1 SEHNR, CDR2 FQNEAQ (reference sequence). The length of the CDR3 is 13 residues. Trimming pared 0 bases from V and 6 bases from J, leaving 8 bases between.